This entry lists 18 T cell receptor beta chains sequenced from one sample in a study of Ad26.COV2.S vaccination and SARS-CoV-2 variants (dated by TCRdb to the early 2020s). The treatment or condition label here, explained by the study, means: 15 to 20 received Ad26.COV2.S at low or high dose, single or two shots; 5 received placebo; per-sample allocation not given. Repertoires of vaccine and placebo recipients were sequenced from samples collected on day 63 after the first injection. Libraries were prepared through the immunoSEQ multiplex PCR assay. As stored in TCRdb, this immuneACCESS dataset retains in-frame rearrangements with V and J assigned. A fraction of the clones does not appear; measured against another copy, unresolved V genes explain less than half of the discrepancy, and the remainder lacks a known reason. In all, the sample holds 450,000 to 550,000 clones, and nearly 90% of those were seen once. The ten largest clones take up over 2% of the sample.

This specimen was peripheral blood, taken in a trial of Ad26.COV2.S vaccine versus placebo. The receptors here all came from a person between 18 and 60 years old who received the Ad26.COV2.S COVID-19 vaccine or a placebo.

The chain combines TRBV20-1 with TRBJ1-5; 7 nucleotides agree with TRBD1. V shed 3 bases, J shed 1 base, and the junction held 3 bases outside the gene matches. From germline, CDR1 is DFQATT and CDR2 SNEGSKA (reference sequence). CDR3 length equals 14 residues. CDR3 coding DNA: TGCAGTGCTAGTGACAGGGTAAGCAATCAGCCCCAGCATTTT. Translated: CSASDRVSNQPQHF.

The V call is TRBV5-4, the J call TRBJ2-3; 8 bases are a match to TRBD1. Unmatched junction bases numbered 4, after V lost 4 bases and J lost 0 bases. CDR3 length: 15 amino acids. Germline loops: CDR1 SGHNT, CDR2 YYREEE (reference sequence). The CDR3: CASSKRQGSTDTQYF. DNA of the CDR3: TGTGCCAGCAGCAAGCGACAGGGGAGCACAGATACGCAGTATTTT.

This clone was detected a few times. This rearrangement joins TRBV3-1 (or the pseudogene TRBV3-2) to TRBJ1-1, with a weak D call TRBD1 (6 bases). The germline V and J ends were trimmed by 5 bases and 11 bases, with 18 bases remaining between them. This CDR3 has 13 residues. Germline V lookup: CDR1 LGHDT, CDR2 YNNKEL (reference sequence). The chain's CDR3 is CASSVRDRFTAFF. CDR3 DNA sequence: TGTGCCAGCAGCGTCCGTGACAGGTTTACGGCTTTCTTT.

The chain combines TRBV28 with TRBJ2-2; D gene uncertain. Trimming took 6 bases from V and 6 from J, leaving 8 bases between them. The germline V gene encodes CDR1 MDHEN and CDR2 SYDVKM. The CDR3 spans 12 residues. CDR3 coding DNA: TGTGCCAGCAGCCCTGCGCCCGGGGAGCTGTTTTTT. Encoded protein: CASSPAPGELFF.

J is TRBJ1-2 and V is TRBV5-1; D is undetermined. With 0 bases removed from V and 1 base from J, the gap between germline ends came to 7 bases. The CDR3 covers 14 residues. From germline, CDR1 is SGHRS and CDR2 YFSETQ. The CDR3 DNA is TGCGCCAGCAGCTTGGAGTATGTTAACTATGGCTACACCTTC. Translation: CASSLEYVNYGYTF.

This chain joins TRBV7-8 and TRBJ2-1, with D unclear. Germline CDR1 is SGHVS and CDR2 is FQNEAQ. The ends were cut back, 5 bases at V and 5 bases at J, with 4 bases in the middle. This CDR3 region has 11 residues. The CDR3 sequence: CASSRNNEQFF. For the CDR3, the DNA is TGTGCCAGCAGCCGGAACAATGAGCAGTTCTTC.

The chain joins TRBV4-3 to TRBJ1-4, with D unclear. CDR3 size: 16 residues. Germline V gives CDR1 LGHNA, CDR2 YSLEER. The V end was cut by 0 bases, the J end by 3 bases, with 11 bases between. The CDR3 region has the DNA TGCGCCAGCAGCCAAGACAGATTTCGCCCTAATGAAAAACTGTTTTTT. As protein: CASSQDRFRPNEKLFF.

This chain joins TRBV5-6 and TRBJ1-2, with D uncertain. Germline CDR1 reads SGHDT; CDR2 reads YYEEEE. CDR3 length: 12 residues. Trimming pared 2 bases from V and 8 bases from J, leaving 10 bases between. CDR3 sequence: CASSFGPIGYTF. The CDR3 coding sequence is TGTGCCAGCAGCTTCGGTCCGATAGGCTACACCTTC.

The J gene is TRBJ2-3, the V gene TRBV6-2 or TRBV6-3; 9 bases are shared with TRBD1. CDR3 size: 17 residues. Germline CDR1 reads MNHEY; CDR2 reads SVGEGT. The ends lost 2 bases at V and 0 bases at J; junction bases unmatched: 6. The CDR3: CASSYRTGQGSTDTQYF. CDR3 nucleotides: TGTGCCAGCAGTTACCGGACAGGACAGGGGAGCACAGATACGCAGTATTTT.

V usage is TRBV25-1 and J usage is TRBJ2-2; 11 bases fit TRBD2. V gave up 6 bases and J gave up 6 bases; unmatched junction bases: 3. The CDR3 totals 14 residues. The germline gives CDR1 MGHDK, CDR2 SYGVNS. Here the CDR3 reads CASRLAGDPGELFF. The CDR3, as DNA: TGTGCCAGCAGACTAGCGGGGGATCCCGGGGAGCTGTTTTTT.

The chain joins TRBV27 to TRBJ1-5, with 7 bases aligning to TRBD1. Germline assignment: CDR1 MNHEY and CDR2 SMNVEV (reference sequence). The CDR3 runs 14 residues. Germline trimming cut 3 bases from V and 4 bases from J; bases unmatched to any gene: 3. The CDR3 DNA reads as TGTGCCAGCAGTTTTGGGACAGCAAATCAGCCCCAGCATTTT. Residues: CASSFGTANQPQHF.

The gene calls are TRBV6-4 and TRBJ1-3; D is possibly TRBD1 (5 bases). Trimming shortened V by 0 bases and J by 4 bases, and 10 bases separated the two germline ends. Germline V gives CDR1 MRHNA, CDR2 SNTAGT. The CDR3 runs 15 residues. The CDR3 region has the DNA TGTGCCAGCAGTGACTCTGGGGGGTGCGGAAACACCATATATTTT. Encoded protein: CASSDSGGCGNTIYF.

The chain is built from TRBV19 and TRBJ1-3; D may be TRBD1 (5 bases). Germline V lookup: CDR1 LNHDA, CDR2 SQIVND (reference sequence). The CDR3 sequence is 16 residues long. The V gene lost 4 bases and the J gene lost 0 bases, with 13 bases spanning the gap. CDR3 in amino acids: CASSTRTGGSGNTIYF. The CDR3 region has the DNA TGTGCCAGTAGTACCCGGACCGGGGGCTCTGGAAACACCATATATTTT.

The chain combines TRBV6-2 or TRBV6-3 with TRBJ2-1; D might be TRBD1 or TRBD2, each matching 5 bases. Trimming took off 6 bases at V and 5 bases at J, with 20 bases between the two ends. Germline CDR1 reads MNHEY; CDR2 reads SVGEGT. The CDR3 consists of 16 residues. As DNA, the CDR3 is TGTGCCAGCAGCCTTGATGCCTGGGGGAAGGACAATGAGCAGTTCTTC. Translation gives CASSLDAWGKDNEQFF.

The chain couples TRBV18 to TRBJ2-7; the match to TRBD2 covers 9 bases. Germline assignment: CDR1 KGHSH and CDR2 LQKENI. With V trimmed by 3 bases and J by 4 bases, 7 bases remained unmatched. The CDR3 totals 15 residues. The CDR3: CASSPPSGAPYEQYV. In DNA, the CDR3 is TGTGCCAGCTCACCCCCTAGCGGGGCTCCATACGAGCAGTACGTC.

This chain connects TRBV7-2 to TRBJ1-2; D may be TRBD1 (5 bases). Germline V CDR1 and CDR2: SGHTA, FQGNSA. V lost 4 bases to trimming and J lost 2 bases, with 14 bases between them. The CDR3 consists of 15 residues. The CDR3 nucleotides are TGTGCCAGCAGCTCCCAGTCAGGGTCGAACTATGGCTACACCTTC. Protein: CASSSQSGSNYGYTF.

The V call is TRBV2, the J call TRBJ2-3; 10 bases match TRBD2. Looked up from germline, CDR1 is SNHLY and CDR2 is FYNNEI. Losses at the gene ends were 5 bases for V and 3 bases for J; bases not matched to a gene: 8. The CDR3 spans 16 residues. The CDR3 spells CASSLLTSGITDTQYF. CDR3 nucleotides: TGTGCCAGCAGTCTTCTTACTAGCGGGATTACAGATACGCAGTATTTT.

The chain couples TRBV5-1 to TRBJ1-2; TRBD1 agrees at 7 bases. V was pared by 4 bases and J by 3 bases, with 12 bases of the junction left unmatched. The CDR3 totals 16 residues. Per germline, CDR1 SGHRS and CDR2 YFSETQ. In DNA, the CDR3 is TGCGCCAGCAGCCCGGTCCAAACAGGGGTCCACTATGGCTACACCTTC. Residues: CASSPVQTGVHYGYTF.